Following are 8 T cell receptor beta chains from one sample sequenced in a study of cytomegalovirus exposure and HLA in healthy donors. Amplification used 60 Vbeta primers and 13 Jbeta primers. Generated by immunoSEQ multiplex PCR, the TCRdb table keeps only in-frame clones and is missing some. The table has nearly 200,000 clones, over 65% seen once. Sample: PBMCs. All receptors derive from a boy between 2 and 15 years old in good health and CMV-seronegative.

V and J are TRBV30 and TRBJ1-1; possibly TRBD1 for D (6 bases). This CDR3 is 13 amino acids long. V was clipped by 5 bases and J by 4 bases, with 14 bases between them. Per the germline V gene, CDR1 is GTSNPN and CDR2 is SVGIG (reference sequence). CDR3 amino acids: CAWATGFRTEAFF. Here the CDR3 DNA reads TGTGCCTGGGCAACAGGGTTTCGCACTGAAGCTTTCTTT.

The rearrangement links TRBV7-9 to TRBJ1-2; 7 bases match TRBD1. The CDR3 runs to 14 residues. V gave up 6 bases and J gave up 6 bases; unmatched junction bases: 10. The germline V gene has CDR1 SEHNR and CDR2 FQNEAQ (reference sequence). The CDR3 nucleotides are TGTGCCAGCAGGCCCTCCAGGGGGATTGATGGCTACACCTTC. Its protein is CASRPSRGIDGYTF.

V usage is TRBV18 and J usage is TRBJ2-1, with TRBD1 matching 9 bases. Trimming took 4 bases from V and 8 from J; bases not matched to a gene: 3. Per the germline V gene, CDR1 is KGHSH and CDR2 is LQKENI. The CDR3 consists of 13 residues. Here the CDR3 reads CASSLTGGDEQFF. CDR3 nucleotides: TGTGCCAGCTCACTGACAGGGGGGGATGAGCAGTTCTTC.

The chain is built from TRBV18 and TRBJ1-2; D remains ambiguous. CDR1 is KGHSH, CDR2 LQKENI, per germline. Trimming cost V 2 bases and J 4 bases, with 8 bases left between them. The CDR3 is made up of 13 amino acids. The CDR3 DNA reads TGTGCCAGCTCACCAAACGAGGGCTATGGCTACACCTTC. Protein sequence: CASSPNEGYGYTF.

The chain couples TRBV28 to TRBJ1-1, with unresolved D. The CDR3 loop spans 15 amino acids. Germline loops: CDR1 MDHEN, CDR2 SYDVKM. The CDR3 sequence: CAAREGSLMNTEAFF. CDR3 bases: TGTGCGGCAAGAGAGGGTTCACTAATGAACACTGAAGCTTTCTTT. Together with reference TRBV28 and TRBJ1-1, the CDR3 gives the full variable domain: DVKVTQSSRYLVKRTGEKVFLECVQDMDHENMFWYRQDPGLGLRLIYFSYDVKMKEKGDIPEGYSVSREKKERFSLILESASTNQTSMYLCAAREGSLMNTEAFFGQGTRLTVV.

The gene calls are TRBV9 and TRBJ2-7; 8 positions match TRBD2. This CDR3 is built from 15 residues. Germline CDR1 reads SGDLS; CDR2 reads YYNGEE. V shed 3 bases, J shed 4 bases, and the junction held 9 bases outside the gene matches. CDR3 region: CASSAGSGGQYEQYF. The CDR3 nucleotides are TGTGCCAGCAGCGCCGGGAGCGGGGGCCAGTACGAGCAGTACTTC. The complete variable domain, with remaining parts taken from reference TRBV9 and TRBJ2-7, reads DSGVTQTPKHLITATGQRVTLRCSPRSGDLSVYWYQQSLDQGLQFLIQYYNGEERAKGNILERFSAQQFPDLHSELNLSSLELGDSALYFCASSAGSGGQYEQYFGPGTRLTVT.

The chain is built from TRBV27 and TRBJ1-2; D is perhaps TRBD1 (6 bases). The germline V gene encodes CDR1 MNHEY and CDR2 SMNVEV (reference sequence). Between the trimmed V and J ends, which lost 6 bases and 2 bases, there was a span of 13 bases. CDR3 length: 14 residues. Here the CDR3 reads CASSMDSVNYGYTF. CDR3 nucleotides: TGTGCCAGCAGCATGGACAGCGTAAACTATGGCTACACCTTC.

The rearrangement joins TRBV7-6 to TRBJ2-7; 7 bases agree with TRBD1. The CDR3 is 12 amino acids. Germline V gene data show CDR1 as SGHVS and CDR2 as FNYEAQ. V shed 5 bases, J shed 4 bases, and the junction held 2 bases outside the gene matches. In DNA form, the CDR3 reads TGTGCCAGCAGCCCGGGACAGTACGAGCAGTACTTC. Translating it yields CASSPGQYEQYF.